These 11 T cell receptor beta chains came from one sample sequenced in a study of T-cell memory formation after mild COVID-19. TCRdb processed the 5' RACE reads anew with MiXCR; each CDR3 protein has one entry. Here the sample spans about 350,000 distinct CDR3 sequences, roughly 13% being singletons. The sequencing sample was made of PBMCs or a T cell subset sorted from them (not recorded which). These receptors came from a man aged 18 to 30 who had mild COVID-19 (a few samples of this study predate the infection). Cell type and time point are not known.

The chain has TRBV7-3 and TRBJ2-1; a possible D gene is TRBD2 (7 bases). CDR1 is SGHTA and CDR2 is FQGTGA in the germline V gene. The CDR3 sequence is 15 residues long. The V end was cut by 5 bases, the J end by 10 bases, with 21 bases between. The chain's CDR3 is CASSLVLGGQGEQFF. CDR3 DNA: TGTGCCAGCAGCCTCGTTCTCGGGGGGCAAGGAGAGCAGTTCTTC.

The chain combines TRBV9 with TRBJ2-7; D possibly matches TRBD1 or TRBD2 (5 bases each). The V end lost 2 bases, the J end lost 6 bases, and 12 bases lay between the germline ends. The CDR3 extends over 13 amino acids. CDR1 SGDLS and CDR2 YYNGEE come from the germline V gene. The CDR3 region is CASSVGTPGEQYV. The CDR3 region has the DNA TGTGCCAGCAGCGTCGGGACCCCAGGCGAGCAGTACGTC.

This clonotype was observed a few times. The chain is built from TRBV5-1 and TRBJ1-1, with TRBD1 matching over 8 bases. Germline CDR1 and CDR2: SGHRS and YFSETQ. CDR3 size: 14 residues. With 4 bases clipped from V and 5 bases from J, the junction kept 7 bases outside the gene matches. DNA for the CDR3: TGCGCCAGCAGCACACAGGGGGATGGAACTGAAGCTTTCTTT. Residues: CASSTQGDGTEAFF. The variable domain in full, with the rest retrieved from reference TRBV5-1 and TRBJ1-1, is KAGVTQTPRYLIKTRGQQVTLSCSPISGHRSVSWYQQTPGQGLQFLFEYFSETQRNKGNFPGRFSGRQFSNSRSEMNVSTLELGDSALYLCASSTQGDGTEAFFGQGTRLTVV.

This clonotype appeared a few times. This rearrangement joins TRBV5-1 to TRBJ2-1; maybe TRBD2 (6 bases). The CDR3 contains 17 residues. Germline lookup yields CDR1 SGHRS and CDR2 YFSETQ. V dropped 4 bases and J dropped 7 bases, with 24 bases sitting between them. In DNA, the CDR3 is TGCGCCAGCAGCCCGGGTCCGGTTTGGGCAGGGAGGAATGAGCAGTTCTTC. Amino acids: CASSPGPVWAGRNEQFF.

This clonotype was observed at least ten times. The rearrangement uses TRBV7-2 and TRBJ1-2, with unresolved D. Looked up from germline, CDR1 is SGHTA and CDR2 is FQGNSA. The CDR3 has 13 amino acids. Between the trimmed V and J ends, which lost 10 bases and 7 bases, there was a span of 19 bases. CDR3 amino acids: CATSDGPFSGYTF. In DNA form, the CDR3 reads TGTGCCACTTCGGACGGACCTTTCTCTGGCTACACCTTC.

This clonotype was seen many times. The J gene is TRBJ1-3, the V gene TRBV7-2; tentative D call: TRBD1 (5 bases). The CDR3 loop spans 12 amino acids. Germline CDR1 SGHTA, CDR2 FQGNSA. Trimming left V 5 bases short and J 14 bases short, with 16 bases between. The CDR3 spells CASSPGNPGVYF. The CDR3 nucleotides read TGTGCCAGCAGCCCGGGGAATCCGGGGGTATATTTT.

CDR3 protein: CSARIYNEQFF. The CDR3, as DNA: TGCAGTGCGCGAATATACAATGAGCAGTTCTTC. The chain is built from TRBV20-1 and TRBJ2-1; no clear D gene. Germline V gene lookup returns CDR1 DFQATT and CDR2 SNEGSKA (reference sequence). The CDR3 consists of 11 residues. Between the trimmed V and J ends, which lost 6 bases and 4 bases, there was a span of 7 bases.

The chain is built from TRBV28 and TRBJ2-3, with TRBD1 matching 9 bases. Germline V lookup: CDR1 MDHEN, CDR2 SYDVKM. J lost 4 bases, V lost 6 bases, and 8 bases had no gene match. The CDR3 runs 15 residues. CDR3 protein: CASSTGGSWADTQYF. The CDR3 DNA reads TGTGCCAGCAGCACAGGGGGCAGTTGGGCAGATACGCAGTATTTT.

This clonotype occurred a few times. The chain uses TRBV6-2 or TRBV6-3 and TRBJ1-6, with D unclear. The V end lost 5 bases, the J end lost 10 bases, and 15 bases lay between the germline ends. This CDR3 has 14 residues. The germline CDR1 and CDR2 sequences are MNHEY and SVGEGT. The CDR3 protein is CASSEGIRRSPLHF. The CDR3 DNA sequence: TGTGCCAGCAGTGAAGGGATCCGCCGGTCACCCCTCCACTTT.

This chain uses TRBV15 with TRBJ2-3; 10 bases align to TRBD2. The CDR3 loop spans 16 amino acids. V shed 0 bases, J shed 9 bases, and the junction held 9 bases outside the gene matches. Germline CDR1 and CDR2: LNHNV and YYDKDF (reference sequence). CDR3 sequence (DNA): TGTGCCACCAGCAGAGATCAAGCGGGGGGGTTTTTGACGCAGTATTTT. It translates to CATSRDQAGGFLTQYF.

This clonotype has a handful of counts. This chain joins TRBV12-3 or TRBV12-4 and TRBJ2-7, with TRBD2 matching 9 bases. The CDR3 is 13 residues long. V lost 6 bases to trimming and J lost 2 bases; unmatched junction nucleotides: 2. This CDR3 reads CASRLAGPYEQYF. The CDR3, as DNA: TGTGCCAGCAGACTAGCGGGCCCCTACGAGCAGTACTTC.